This T cell receptor beta chain was captured in a study of shared clonotypes between healthy human individuals (dated by TCRdb to the early 2020s). General notes on the study: Two women and a few men aged 18 to 49 years were included in the cohort. Per donor, three plates each were used for CD4 naive and CD4 memory, two for CD8 naive, and one for CD8 memory. To estimate repertoire size and how much clonotype sharing occurs between individuals, the study deeply sequenced the blood TCR repertoires of roughly 5 healthy adults. Different laboratories and diverse techniques were used to prepare libraries and sequence TCR repertoires, to increase sequencing depth and limit assay-specific biases. Between about 0.9 and 8.9 billion PBMCs per donor were obtained by leukapheresis. What the work shows at the level of the full study, not this receptor alone: Sampling was restricted to blood, and TCR repertoires in tissue are likely to differ from TCR repertoires in blood. The small number of donors limited the genetic and exposure-history diversity represented. Pairwise subsampling led to the expectation that sequencing depth would affect the degree of clonotype sharing among donors. Higher generation probabilities were observed for clonotypes shared by all four sorted-subset donors than for non-shared clonotypes. When a handful of donors were compared, the shared fraction of clonotypes was about 5% for naive CD4, 3.5% to 4% for naive CD8, more than 2% for memory CD4, and less than 0.5% for memory CD8. Rarefaction of sorted-subset datasets indicated incomplete sequencing despite the large sequencing depth. Estimated clonotype richness was generally larger for naive than for memory subsets.

Using the deep immunoSEQ assay, multiplex PCR amplified TCR CDR3 regions from genomic DNA. Genomic DNA extracted from each cell subset was distributed evenly over all wells of several immunoSEQ 96-well plates, and each plate served as one replicate. For sorted subsets, each replicate PCR was loaded with roughly 0.2 ug genomic DNA, equivalent to 25,000 to 30,000 T cell genomes. Purified libraries were quantified with a Qubit 3.0 fluorometer, sized on a Bioanalyzer 2100, and re-quantified with the KAPA Library Quantification kit. Every immunoSEQ 96-well plate was sequenced on a dedicated single-read 150-cycle Illumina NextSeq 550 flow cell. Concerning the study's data processing: Because the immunoSEQ output included only junctional sequences and no quality scores, the filtering could not be the same as the filtering used for full-length reads. Sequences were annotated with PyIR, a Python wrapper for IgBLAST v1.9, and V/J genes and CDR3 were assigned using IMGT germline references. Reads with weak V/J assignments (E-value above 1e-6), missing CDR3, stop codons, out-of-frame junctions, or ambiguous translated residues were removed. V3J clonotypes were defined by identical inferred V gene, J gene, and CDR3 amino acid sequence. The percentage overlap between two repertoires was calculated by dividing the number of shared unique clonotypes by the size of the smaller repertoire. Richness of each repertoire was evaluated using RTK rarefaction, the Chao1 estimator, and Recon v2.1 estimates of unobserved clonotypes. For all TCRbeta clonotypes obtained by the gDNA method from a few donors, generation probabilities were computed with OLGA. TCRdb stores this immuneACCESS table with in-frame sequences only. Part of the clones is absent; in the studies checked, under half of the shortfall reflects unresolved V genes, and no reason is known for the rest. The DNA was the basis for D and trimming; V, J and clone size are from that table. Recorded for this sample are roughly 2.1 million clones; 85% to 95% of them occurred a single time. Of the sample, roughly 1.8% falls within the top ten clones.

For the CD8 naive samples, CD45RO-negative cells were positively selected for CCR7, yielding a CD45RA+CCR7+ population from which TemRA cells were excluded. The donors were healthy, HIV-negative adults who had no recently reported acute infections or vaccinations. Every donor was a Caucasian adult residing in Nashville, Tennessee, USA. Blood was collected by leukapheresis, and PBMCs were isolated by Ficoll-Histopaque density gradient centrifugation and then cryopreserved in liquid nitrogen vapor phase. Purity and quantity of every magnetically sorted T cell population were checked by analytical flow cytometry. From each sorted fraction, genomic DNA was isolated and quantified by UV absorbance on a Nanodrop 2000c. Here V drops 5 bases and J drops 2 bases, and the junction holds 6 bases not matched to any gene. CDR3 length: 14 amino acids, cysteine to phenylalanine. Only the CDR3 region is kept as DNA, spanning 42 bases read in frame from base 1. CDR1 and CDR2, looked up from the germline V gene, are SGHTA and FQGTGA.

On this clone: Its antigen remains undetermined. The sample holds no much larger clone one base away, and base qualities are not on file.

This sequence originates from a man aged 18 to 35 in good health. Some clones in this sample may be carry-over from other donors' samples. Sequenced material: naive CD8+ T cells from PBMCs. The label giving this sample's cell subset or site can be read as: CD45RA+CCR7+. The rearrangement joined TRBV7-3 to TRBJ2-7; TRBD1 matches 7 bases in the middle. The nucleotide sequence reads TGTGCCAGCAGCCCCCTGGGACAGCCCTACGAGCAGTACTTC. It translates to CASSPLGQPYEQYF. Reference TRBV7-3 and TRBJ2-7 genes cover what lies past the CDR3, so the full variable domain is GAGVSQTPSNKVTEKGKYVELRCDPISGHTALYWYRQSLGQGPEFLIYFQGTGAADDSGLPNDRFFAVRPEGSVSTLKIQRTERGDSAVYLCASSPLGQPYEQYFGPGTRLTVT.